These 18 T cell receptor beta chains were sequenced from one sample in a study of beta chain features in type 1 diabetes. Overall study findings and caveats: In all four CD4+ subsets, TCRB CDR3 length was significantly, moderately reduced in type 1 diabetes.

Expressed TCRB transcripts were sequenced because the entire RNA isolate underwent reverse transcription. Some clones are missing from TCRdb's copy, which holds only in-frame ones; the method was immunoSEQ multiplex PCR. Here the sample spans more than 100,000 clones, 15% to 20% being singletons. For these receptors, no antigen is known. Sequencing was carried out using central memory CD4+ T cells from blood. Receptor source: a young man with type 1 diabetes.

The chain couples TRBV28 to TRBJ2-7; D call uncertain. The germline gives CDR1 MDHEN, CDR2 SYDVKM. The germline V and J ends were trimmed by 8 bases and 3 bases, with 11 bases remaining between them. The CDR3 covers 12 residues. The CDR3 DNA reads TGTGCCAGCCGGGCACAGCACTACGAGCAGTACTTC. Translation: CASRAQHYEQYF.

A few counts support this clone. This sequence joins TRBV4-1 and TRBJ1-4, with D possibly matching TRBD1 (6 bases). Germline assignment: CDR1 MGHRA and CDR2 YSYEKL. The CDR3 is 15 residues long. Between the trimmed V and J ends, which lost 0 bases and 6 bases, there was a span of 11 bases. This CDR3 is CASSQDARGDEKLFF. For the CDR3, the DNA is TGCGCCAGCAGCCAAGATGCCAGGGGAGATGAAAAACTGTTTTTT.

This clone has just a few counts. The rearrangement uses TRBV27 and TRBJ2-1, with unresolved D. CDR3 length equals 14 residues. V lost 6 bases to trimming and J lost 5 bases, with 14 bases between them. Germline V lookup: CDR1 MNHEY, CDR2 SMNVEV (reference sequence). The CDR3 loop is CASSGPQSHNEQFF. The CDR3 bases are TGTGCCAGCAGCGGACCCCAAAGCCACAATGAGCAGTTCTTC.

In this sample, this clone turned up a few times. The V and J genes are TRBV7-2 and TRBJ2-3; 7 bases agree with TRBD1. Germline V gene data show CDR1 as SGHTA and CDR2 as FQGNSA. CDR3 length equals 14 residues. V gave up 5 bases and J gave up 5 bases; unmatched junction bases: 7. CDR3 residues: CASSPTRGRDTQYF. DNA for the CDR3: TGTGCCAGCAGCCCTACGAGGGGGCGAGATACGCAGTATTTT.

This clone has at least ten counts. This chain links TRBV7-2 with TRBJ2-3; D gene uncertain. Trimming pared 2 bases from V and 11 bases from J, leaving 5 bases between. Germline V gene lookup returns CDR1 SGHTA and CDR2 FQGNSA. The CDR3 extends over 10 amino acids. Here the CDR3 DNA reads TGTGCCAGCAGCTTATATGGGCAGTATTTT. Protein product: CASSLYGQYF.

CDR3 nucleotides: TGTGCCAGCAGCGTCTCCCCGGGGATAGCGGGGGGGCGGGCGGAGCAGTTCTTC. Translated: CASSVSPGIAGGRAEQFF. The gene calls are TRBV9 and TRBJ2-1; TRBD2 aligns across 11 bases. Germline-derived CDR1 and CDR2 are SGDLS and YYNGEE. This CDR3 comprises 18 residues. V shed 2 bases, J shed 10 bases, and the junction held 17 bases outside the gene matches.

A few counts support this clone. The rearrangement joins TRBV5-5 to TRBJ1-1; D remains ambiguous. Germline CDR1 is SGHKS and CDR2 is YYEKEE (reference sequence). V lost 0 bases and J lost 7, with 10 bases in between. This CDR3 has 13 residues. The DNA for the CDR3 is TGTGCCAGCAGCTTGGTGTCAGTTATTGAAGCTTTCTTT. Its translation is CASSLVSVIEAFF.

V is TRBV6-4 and J is TRBJ1-5; D possibly corresponds to TRBD1 (5 bases). This CDR3 comprises 15 residues. V was trimmed by 6 bases and J by 6 bases, leaving 18 bases between them. CDR1 and CDR2 from the germline V gene are MRHNA and SNTAGT. CDR3 amino acids: CASSPEAGFGQPQHF. For the CDR3, the DNA is TGTGCCAGCAGCCCCGAGGCAGGGTTCGGTCAGCCCCAGCATTTT.

The chain uses TRBV10-3 and TRBJ2-7, with a tentative D call TRBD1 (5 bases). V was clipped by 2 bases and J by 3 bases, with 14 bases between them. This CDR3 comprises 15 residues. In germline, CDR1 is ENHRY, CDR2 SYGVKD. Here the CDR3 reads CAISENVTQGYEQYF. CDR3 bases: TGTGCCATCAGTGAGAACGTTACCCAGGGCTACGAGCAGTACTTC.

This clone occurred many times. V usage is TRBV30 and J usage is TRBJ2-7; no firm D call. Trimming took 0 bases from V and 6 from J, leaving 6 bases between them. This CDR3 has 11 amino acids. Germline loops: CDR1 GTSNPN, CDR2 SVGIG (reference sequence). The CDR3 is CAWSVQIEQYF. As DNA, the CDR3 is TGTGCCTGGAGTGTACAGATCGAGCAGTACTTC.

This clone was recorded a few times. The chain joins TRBV30 to TRBJ2-5, with TRBD1 as a possible D gene (5 bases). V was shortened by 4 bases and J by 2 bases, with 14 bases between the two germline ends. CDR1 GTSNPN and CDR2 SVGIG come from the germline V gene (reference sequence). This CDR3 spans 14 amino acids. The CDR3 reads CAWTGALSQETQYF. In nucleotides, the CDR3 is TGTGCCTGGACTGGGGCTCTTAGTCAAGAGACCCAGTACTTC. The whole variable domain, filled in from reference TRBV30 and TRBJ2-5, reads SQTIHQWPATLVQPVGSPLSLECTVEGTSNPNLYWYRQAAGRGLQLLFYSVGIGQISSEVPQNLSASRPQDRQFILSSKKLLLSDSGFYLCAWTGALSQETQYFGPGTRLLVL.

A few counts support this clone. At one of its ends the junction is not consistent with the germline gene, which may arise from a read error. The rearrangement uses TRBV7-7 and TRBJ2-5; weak D call: TRBD2 (5 bases). CDR1 SSHAT and CDR2 FNYEAQ come from the germline V gene (reference sequence). This CDR3 region has 16 residues. The chain's CDR3 is CASSLEGHREGETQYF. The CDR3 DNA reads as TGTGCTAGCAGCTTGGAAGGGCACCGGGAAGGGGAGACCCAGTACTTC.

The CDR3 sequence: CASSIVTTVDTQYF. CDR3 in DNA: TGTGCCAGTAGTATAGTAACGACAGTAGATACGCAGTATTTT. V and J are TRBV19 and TRBJ2-3; a weak D match, TRBD1 (5 bases). Between the trimmed V and J ends, which lost 1 base and 5 bases, there was a span of 10 bases. The CDR3 totals 14 residues. Germline-derived CDR1 and CDR2 are LNHDA and SQIVND (reference sequence).

This clone turned up a few times. V is TRBV28 and J is TRBJ2-5; no firm D call. This CDR3 has 13 amino acids. V lost 2 bases, J lost 4 bases, and 8 bases lay in between. The germline V gene has CDR1 MDHEN and CDR2 SYDVKM. Here the CDR3 reads CASSLNGIETQYF. In nucleotides, the CDR3 is TGTGCCAGCAGTTTAAACGGCATAGAGACCCAGTACTTC.

The chain joins TRBV2 to TRBJ2-2; 9 nucleotides agree with TRBD1. This CDR3 region has 18 residues. V was clipped by 4 bases and J by 0 bases; unmatched bases: 9. The germline gives CDR1 SNHLY, CDR2 FYNNEI. Written as DNA, the CDR3 is TGTGCCAGCAGTGCCGGATTTGGGGACAGGGCGAACACCGGGGAGCTGTTTTTT. This translates into CASSAGFGDRANTGELFF.

The V call is TRBV29-1, the J call TRBJ2-3; 7 bases align to TRBD1. CDR1 and CDR2 (germline): SQVTM, ANQGSEA. The CDR3 runs to 14 residues. Trimming took 3 bases from V and 4 from J; bases not matched to a gene: 7. As DNA, the CDR3 is TGCAGCGTTGAGAAGGGGGCGATTGCAGATACGCAGTATTTT. Translating it yields CSVEKGAIADTQYF.

The J gene is TRBJ2-7, the V gene TRBV9, with D possibly being TRBD1 (6 bases). The germline gives CDR1 SGDLS, CDR2 YYNGEE. The CDR3 is 14 residues long. Trimming shortened V by 5 bases and J by 4 bases, and 16 bases separated the two germline ends. Here the CDR3 reads CASSRTEEKYEQYF. The CDR3 nucleotides are TGTGCCAGCAGTAGGACAGAAGAAAAATACGAGCAGTACTTC. The full variable domain, with the rest looked up from reference TRBV9 and TRBJ2-7, is DSGVTQTPKHLITATGQRVTLRCSPRSGDLSVYWYQQSLDQGLQFLIQYYNGEERAKGNILERFSAQQFPDLHSELNLSSLELGDSALYFCASSRTEEKYEQYFGPGTRLTVT.

V usage is TRBV7-2 and J usage is TRBJ2-1; possible D gene TRBD2, 5 bases. Trimming removed 6 bases at V and 10 bases at J, with 13 bases between. Germline CDR1 SGHTA, CDR2 FQGNSA. The CDR3 runs 12 residues. The CDR3, as DNA: TGTGCCAGCAGTTCTCAGCGGCTAGAGCAGTTCTTC. Translated, it gives CASSSQRLEQFF. The variable domain in full, with the rest retrieved from reference TRBV7-2 and TRBJ2-1, is GAGVSQSPSNKVTEKGKDVELRCDPISGHTALYWYRQSLGQGLEFLIYFQGNSAPDKSGLPSDRFSAERTGGSVSTLTIQRTQQEDSAVYLCASSSQRLEQFFGPGTRLTVL.